This TCR beta chain was identified in a study of cytomegalovirus exposure and HLA in healthy donors. Study-wide background: As released early, the data held roughly 85 million unique TCRs from HLA-typed donors. Broader study findings: In a later analysis, a missense DCLRE1C variant was linked to TCR beta V- and J-gene trimming.

The PCR employed 60 Vbeta primers together with 13 Jbeta primers. In the source study's methods: Later work found around 72 million unique TCR beta chains, with roughly 11 million shared. Profiled with immunoSEQ multiplex PCR; TCRdb holds only in-frame clones, not every one. V, J and clone size were drawn from that table, and D and trimming were deduced from the DNA. Of around 130,000 clones listed, around 80% are singletons. Trimming took 4 bases from V and 7 from J; bases not matched to a gene: 9. Germline V gives CDR1 SGHAT, CDR2 FQNNGV. The CDR3 contains 16 residues. A word on this clone: Its antigen is currently unknown.

V and J are TRBV11-2 and TRBJ1-6; 8 bases match TRBD1. The source material was PBMCs. The sequence was obtained from a man aged 30-40 years in good health and CMV-seronegative. The CDR3 bases are TGTGCCAGCAGCTCCGACAGGGGCACGTTAAATTCACCCCTCCACTTT. Residues: CASSSDRGTLNSPLHF.